The rows below give T cell receptor beta chains drawn from one sample of a study of T cell responses to AZD1222 COVID-19 vaccine. The method was immunoSEQ multiplex PCR; TCRdb's version includes in-frame clones alone and lacks a portion of them. This sample has fewer than 150,000 clones, with 88% found just once. Specimen: peripheral blood, collected 28 days after the second AZD1222 dose. All receptors come from an adult who received the AZD1222 COVID-19 vaccine. CDR3s include the opening cysteine and the closing phenylalanine or tryptophan. The D gene is left open where the match is weak. Clone size appears in some rows only: once, few, many, or a class for an expanded clone.

j_gene,d_gene,v_gene,abundance,CDR3nt,CDR3aa
TRBJ2-7,-,TRBV28,-,TGTGCCAGCAGTGGCTTCCACGAGCAGTACTTC,CASSGFHEQYF
TRBJ2-5,-,TRBV11-2,-,TGTGCCAGCAGCCTCCAAGAGACCCAGTACTTC,CASSLQETQYF
TRBJ1-6,TRBD1,TRBV30,-,TGTGCCTGGAGTGCGCCCCCCCGGACAGGGAATAATTCACCCCTCCACTTT,CAWSAPPRTGNNSPLHF
TRBJ1-1,-,TRBV3-1/TRBV3-2,-,TGTGCCAGCAGCCAAGGAGGTGGGCGACCTGAAGCTTTCTTT,CASSQGGGRPEAFF
TRBJ2-3,TRBD2,TRBV28,-,TGTGCCAGCAGTCCGGGACTAGCGGGAGCCGATACGCAGTATTTT,CASSPGLAGADTQYF
TRBJ1-1,-,TRBV28,-,TGTGCCAGCAGGGCGCAGCTGAACACTGAAGCTTTCTTT,CASRAQLNTEAFF
TRBJ2-2,TRBD1,TRBV11-2,-,TGTGCCAGCCATCAGGGGGCCACACCGAACACCGGGGAGCTGTTTTTT,CASHQGATPNTGELFF
TRBJ2-1,-,TRBV11-2,-,TGTGCCAGCAGCTTACCCCACCGGGACACCCTCAATGAGCAGTTCTTC,CASSLPHRDTLNEQFF
TRBJ1-2,-,TRBV4-3,-,TGCGCCAGCACTCTCCGGGGCGGAAGCTATGGCTACACCTTC,CASTLRGGSYGYTF
TRBJ2-7,TRBD1,TRBV18,-,TGTGCCAGCTCACCATTCGCCGGGACAGGCCCCTACGAGCAGTACTTC,CASSPFAGTGPYEQYF
TRBJ2-1,TRBD2,TRBV7-2,-,TGTGCCAGCAGCTTAGCGATTAGCGGGGGTTACAATGAGCAGTTCTTC,CASSLAISGGYNEQFF
TRBJ1-6,TRBD1,TRBV24-1,-,TGTGCCACCATCCGGAGTCCCGGGACAGGGGGCAGAAATTCACCCCTCCACTTT,CATIRSPGTGGRNSPLHF
TRBJ1-2,-,TRBV28,-,TGTGCCAGCAGTCCCATACCCAACTCTTCAGGCTACACCTTC,CASSPIPNSSGYTF
TRBJ1-5,-,TRBV6-2/TRBV6-3,few,TGTGCCAGCAGTTACGGGGGGAAAGATCAGCCCCAGCATTTT,CASSYGGKDQPQHF
TRBJ2-1,-,TRBV12-5,-,TGTGCTAGTGGTTTGGGGGTGGGGTCTTCTGGAAATGAGCAGTTCTTC,CASGLGVGSSGNEQFF
TRBJ2-5,TRBD1,TRBV7-2,-,TGTGCCAGCAGCTCCCATGGGACAGGGAACCAAGAGACCCAGTACTTC,CASSSHGTGNQETQYF
TRBJ1-1,-,TRBV12-3/TRBV12-4,-,TGTGCCAGCAGCAGTGGGTGGAACACTGAAGCTTTCTTT,CASSSGWNTEAFF
TRBJ1-4,TRBD1,TRBV19,-,TGTGCCAGTAGGGGGACAGGGAGGCAGCAAAAACTGTTTTTT,CASRGTGRQQKLFF
TRBJ1-2,-,TRBV30,-,TGTGCCTGGAGTGTACGACAATCGGGGGGCTACACCTTC,CAWSVRQSGGYTF
TRBJ2-3,TRBD2,TRBV7-2,once,TGTGCCAGCAGCTTATTAGCTAGCGGTGCAGATACGCAGTATTTT,CASSLLASGADTQYF
TRBJ1-6,TRBD1,TRBV9,-,TGTGCCAGCAGCGCCCAGGGGGGAGATTCACCCCTCCACTTT,CASSAQGGDSPLHF
TRBJ1-5,-,TRBV19,-,TGTGCCAGTAGTCCCACGACCCAAGGAAGTCAGCCCCAGCATTTT,CASSPTTQGSQPQHF
TRBJ1-1,-,TRBV30,-,TGTGCCTGGAGTGTACATGGTAGGGCAAATGAAGCTTTCTTT,CAWSVHGRANEAFF
TRBJ2-2,-,TRBV4-1,-,TGCGCCAGCAGCCAAGGTATGGCAGGGGCGAACACCGGGGAGCTGTTTTTT,CASSQGMAGANTGELFF
TRBJ2-2,-,TRBV6-5,-,TGTGCCAGCCACAGAAACACCGGGGAGCTGTTTTTT,CASHRNTGELFF
TRBJ2-7,TRBD2,TRBV18,-,TGTGCCAGCTCACCACCGTCGTTGGGGGGGAGGGACGAGCAGTACTTC,CASSPPSLGGRDEQYF
TRBJ1-2,-,TRBV4-3,-,TGCGCCAGCAGCCCCGACTCCTTTAGTAACTATGGCTACACCTTC,CASSPDSFSNYGYTF
TRBJ1-4,-,TRBV5-1,-,TGCGCCAGCAGCTTTCAGGGGATTAATGAAAAACTGTTTTTT,CASSFQGINEKLFF
TRBJ1-2,-,TRBV18,-,TGTGCCAGCTCACCTGGGTCGGTTGGGCTTGGGACTTATGGCTACACCTTC,CASSPGSVGLGTYGYTF
TRBJ1-1,TRBD1,TRBV10-1,-,TGCGCCAGCAGGGGACAGGGTGAAGCTTTCTTT,CASRGQGEAFF
TRBJ1-6,-,TRBV7-2,-,TGTGCCAGCAGCTCCTCTAAAGAGGGGGGTAATTCACCCCTCCACTTT,CASSSSKEGGNSPLHF
TRBJ2-7,-,TRBV27,-,TGTGCCAGCAGTTTATCTCCGGGGGTGGGGACCTACGAGCAGTACTTC,CASSLSPGVGTYEQYF
TRBJ1-2,-,TRBV21-1,-,TGTGCCAGCAGCACGGGACAGGGCTATGGCTACACCTTC,CASSTGQGYGYTF
TRBJ1-2,-,TRBV7-9,-,TGTGCCAGCAGCTTAGGGACCATGGGCTACACCTTC,CASSLGTMGYTF
TRBJ2-7,-,TRBV20-1,few,TGCAGTGCTAGTCTCCAGGGGCTACCAACCTACGAGCAGTACTTC,CSASLQGLPTYEQYF
TRBJ2-2,TRBD1,TRBV6-5,-,TGTGCCAGCTACAGGGGTTCGACCGGGGAGCTGTTTTTT,CASYRGSTGELFF
TRBJ2-1,-,TRBV5-6,-,TGTGCCAGCAGCTCGCAACTTGGATTCAATTACAATGAGCAGTTCTTC,CASSSQLGFNYNEQFF
TRBJ2-1,TRBD1,TRBV4-1,-,TGCGCCAGCAGCCAGGTTGGGACAGGGGGGAATGAGCAGTTCTTC,CASSQVGTGGNEQFF
TRBJ2-3,-,TRBV7-2,-,TGTGCCAGCAGCTTACAGGGGATCCCCACAGATACGCAGTATTTT,CASSLQGIPTDTQYF
TRBJ2-7,TRBD2,TRBV11-3,-,TGTGCCAGCAGCTTAGGCGGGAGTGCCTACGAGCAGTACTTC,CASSLGGSAYEQYF
TRBJ2-7,TRBD1,TRBV28,-,TGTGCCAGCAGTTCCGGGACAGCCTATGGCTACGAGCAGTACTTC,CASSSGTAYGYEQYF
TRBJ2-7,-,TRBV7-3,few,TGTGCCAGCAGCTTAGGACCCGACAGGGAGCAGTACTTC,CASSLGPDREQYF
TRBJ1-6,-,TRBV2,-,TGTGCCAGCAGTCCCCGGATCGGGAGCTCCTATAATTCACCCCTCCACTTT,CASSPRIGSSYNSPLHF
TRBJ1-6,-,TRBV30,-,TGTGCCTGGAGTGTACTAGTGGGACGGGGGGATAATTCACCCCTCCACTTT,CAWSVLVGRGDNSPLHF
TRBJ2-7,-,TRBV28,-,TGTGCCAGCAGTTTAAGGGGACTTGGGACCAGCTCCTACGAGCAGTACTTC,CASSLRGLGTSSYEQYF
TRBJ2-3,TRBD2,TRBV5-1,-,TGCGCCAGCAGCTTGGATAGCGGGAGGCCCACAGATACGCAGTATTTT,CASSLDSGRPTDTQYF
TRBJ2-1,TRBD1,TRBV28,once,TGTGCCAGCAGTTTTCAAAGGGGGCTAAGCTCCTACAATGAGCAGTTCTTC,CASSFQRGLSSYNEQFF
TRBJ2-7,-,TRBV10-2,-,TGCGCCAGCGGAGGGACTTTGAGCTCCTACGAGCAGTACTTC,CASGGTLSSYEQYF
TRBJ1-4,-,TRBV28,-,TGTGCCAGCAGGTGGGGATTTAATGAAAAACTGTTTTTT,CASRWGFNEKLFF
TRBJ2-5,-,TRBV27,-,TGTGCCAGCAGAATGGGGCTATCGGAGACCCAGTACTTC,CASRMGLSETQYF
TRBJ1-6,TRBD1,TRBV27,-,TGTGCCAGCAGTTTAGGGGACAGGGGGTTGGCACCCCTCCACTTT,CASSLGDRGLAPLHF
TRBJ2-2,-,TRBV9,-,TGTGCCAGCACCGCCAAAACCCACACCGGGGAGCTGTTTTTT,CASTAKTHTGELFF
TRBJ1-6,-,TRBV28,-,TGTGCCAGCACTGTAGTGGCAGAAAATTCACCCCTCCACTTT,CASTVVAENSPLHF
TRBJ2-3,TRBD2,TRBV27,-,TGTGCCAGCAGTCGCAAGGGGGCTCCTAGCGGGACCTATAGCACAGATACGCAGTATTTT,CASSRKGAPSGTYSTDTQYF
TRBJ1-5,TRBD1,TRBV27,-,TGTGCCAGCAGCCCGGGGACAGGGGGGAATCAGCCCCAGCATTTT,CASSPGTGGNQPQHF